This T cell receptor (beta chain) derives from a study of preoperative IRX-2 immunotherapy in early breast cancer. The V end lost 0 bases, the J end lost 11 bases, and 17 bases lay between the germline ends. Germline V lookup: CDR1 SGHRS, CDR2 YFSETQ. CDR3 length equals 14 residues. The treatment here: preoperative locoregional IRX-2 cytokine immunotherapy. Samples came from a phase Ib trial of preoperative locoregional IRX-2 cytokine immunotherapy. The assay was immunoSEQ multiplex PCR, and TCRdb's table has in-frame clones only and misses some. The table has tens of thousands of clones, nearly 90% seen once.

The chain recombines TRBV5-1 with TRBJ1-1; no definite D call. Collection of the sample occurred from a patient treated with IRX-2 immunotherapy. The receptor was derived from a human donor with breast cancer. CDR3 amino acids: CASSLGELPSDAFF. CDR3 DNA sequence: TGCGCCAGCAGCTTGGGGGAGCTTCCAAGTGATGCTTTCTTT.